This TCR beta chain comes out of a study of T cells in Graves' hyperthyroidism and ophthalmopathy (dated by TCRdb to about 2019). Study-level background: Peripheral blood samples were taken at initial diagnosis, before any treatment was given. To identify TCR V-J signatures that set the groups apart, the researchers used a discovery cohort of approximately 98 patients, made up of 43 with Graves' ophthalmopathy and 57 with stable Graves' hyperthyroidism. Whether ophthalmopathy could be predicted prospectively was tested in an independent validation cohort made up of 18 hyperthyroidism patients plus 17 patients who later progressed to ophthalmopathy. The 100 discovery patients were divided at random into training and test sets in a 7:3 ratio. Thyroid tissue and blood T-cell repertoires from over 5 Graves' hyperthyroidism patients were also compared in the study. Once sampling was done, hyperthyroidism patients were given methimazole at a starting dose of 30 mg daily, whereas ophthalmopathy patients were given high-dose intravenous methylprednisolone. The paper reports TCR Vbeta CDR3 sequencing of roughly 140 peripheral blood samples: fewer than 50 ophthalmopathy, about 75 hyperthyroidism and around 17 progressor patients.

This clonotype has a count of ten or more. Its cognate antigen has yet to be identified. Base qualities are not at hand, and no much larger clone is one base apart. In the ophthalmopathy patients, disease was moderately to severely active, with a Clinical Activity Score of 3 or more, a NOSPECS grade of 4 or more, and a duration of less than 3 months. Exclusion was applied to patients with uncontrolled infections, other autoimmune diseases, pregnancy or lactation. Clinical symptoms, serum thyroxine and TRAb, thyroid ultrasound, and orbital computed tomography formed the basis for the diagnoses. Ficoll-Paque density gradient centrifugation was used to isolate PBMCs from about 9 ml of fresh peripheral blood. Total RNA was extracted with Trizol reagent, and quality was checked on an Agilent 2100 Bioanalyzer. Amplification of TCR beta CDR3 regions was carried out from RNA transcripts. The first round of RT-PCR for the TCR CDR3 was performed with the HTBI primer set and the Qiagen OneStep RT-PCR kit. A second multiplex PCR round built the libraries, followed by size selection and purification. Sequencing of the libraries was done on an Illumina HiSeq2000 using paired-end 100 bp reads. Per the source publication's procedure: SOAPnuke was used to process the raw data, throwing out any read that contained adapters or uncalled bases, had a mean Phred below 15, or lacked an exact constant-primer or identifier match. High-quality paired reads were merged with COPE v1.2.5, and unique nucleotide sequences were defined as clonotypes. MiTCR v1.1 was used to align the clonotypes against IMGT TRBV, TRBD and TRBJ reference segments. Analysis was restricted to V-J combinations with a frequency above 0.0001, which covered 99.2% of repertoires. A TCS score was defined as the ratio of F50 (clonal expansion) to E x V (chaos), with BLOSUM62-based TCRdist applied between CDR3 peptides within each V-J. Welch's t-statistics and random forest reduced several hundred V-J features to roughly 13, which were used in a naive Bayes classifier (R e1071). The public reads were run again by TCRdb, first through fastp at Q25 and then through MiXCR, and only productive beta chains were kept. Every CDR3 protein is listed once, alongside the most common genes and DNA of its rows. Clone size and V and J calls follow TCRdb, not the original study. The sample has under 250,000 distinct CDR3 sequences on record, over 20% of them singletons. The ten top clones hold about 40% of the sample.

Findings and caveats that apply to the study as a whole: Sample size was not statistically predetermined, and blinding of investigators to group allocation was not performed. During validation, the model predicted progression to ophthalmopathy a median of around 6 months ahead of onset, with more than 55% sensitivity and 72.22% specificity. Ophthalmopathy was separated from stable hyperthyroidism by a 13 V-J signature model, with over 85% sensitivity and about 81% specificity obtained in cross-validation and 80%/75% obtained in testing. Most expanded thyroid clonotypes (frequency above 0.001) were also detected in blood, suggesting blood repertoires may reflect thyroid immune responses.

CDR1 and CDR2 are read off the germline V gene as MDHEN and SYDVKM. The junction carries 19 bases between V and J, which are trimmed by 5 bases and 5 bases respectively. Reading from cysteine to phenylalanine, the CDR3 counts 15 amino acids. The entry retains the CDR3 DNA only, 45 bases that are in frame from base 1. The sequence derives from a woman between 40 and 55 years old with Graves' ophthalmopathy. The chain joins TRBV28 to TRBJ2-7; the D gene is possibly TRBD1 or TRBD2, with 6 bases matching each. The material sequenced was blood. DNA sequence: TGTGCCAGCAGTCTAGGTGGGGGGCAGGCGCACGAGCAGTACTTC. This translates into CASSLGGGQAHEQYF.